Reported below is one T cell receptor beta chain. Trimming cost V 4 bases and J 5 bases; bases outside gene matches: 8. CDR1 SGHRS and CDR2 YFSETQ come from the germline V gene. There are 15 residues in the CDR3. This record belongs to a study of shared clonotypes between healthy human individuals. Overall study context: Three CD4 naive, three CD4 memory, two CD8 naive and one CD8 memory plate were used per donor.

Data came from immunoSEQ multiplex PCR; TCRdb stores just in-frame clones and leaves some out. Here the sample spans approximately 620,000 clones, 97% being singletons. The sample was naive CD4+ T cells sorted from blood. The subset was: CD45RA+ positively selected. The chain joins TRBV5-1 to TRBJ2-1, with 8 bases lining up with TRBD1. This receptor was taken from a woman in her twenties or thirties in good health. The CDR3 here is CASSPARGHDNEQFF. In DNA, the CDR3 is TGCGCCAGCAGCCCCGCCAGGGGGCACGACAATGAGCAGTTCTTC.